The 15 T cell receptor beta chains given below trace back to one sample, sequenced in a study of cytomegalovirus exposure and HLA in healthy donors (dated by TCRdb to about 2017). Library prep was done by the immunoSEQ multiplex PCR assay. A mixture of 60 forward primers for TCR Vbeta segments and 13 reverse primers for TCR Jbeta segments was used in the multiplex PCR. Imported from immuneACCESS, the table was reduced by TCRdb to in-frame sequences with V and J called. These copies leave out some clones; in studies compared against another copy, an unresolved V gene accounts for under half, and the cause of the remainder is not known. For this sample the table gives 120,000 or so clones, of which around 80% were detected only once. The top ten clonotypes cover roughly 6.2% of the sample. The sequencing input was PBMCs. These receptor sequences come from a man aged 30 to 39 in good health and CMV-seropositive.

V gene TRBV10-2 combines with J gene TRBJ1-3, with D tentatively TRBD1 (5 bases). This CDR3 has 13 amino acids. In germline, CDR1 is WSHSY, CDR2 SAAADI. Deletions cut 8 bases from V and 0 bases from J, with 8 bases between. DNA of the CDR3: TGCGCCAGCTCGACAGACTCTGGAAACACCATATATTTT. Translating gives CASSTDSGNTIYF.

The chain uses TRBV5-1 and TRBJ2-1, with D unresolved. The length of the CDR3 is 11 residues. Trimming took 4 bases from V and 15 from J, leaving 14 bases between them. CDR1 and CDR2 (germline): SGHRS, YFSETQ. CDR3 protein: CASSTKDAAFF. The DNA for the CDR3 is TGCGCCAGCAGCACGAAAGACGCGGCGTTCTTC.

By share, this clone counts as large. J is TRBJ1-2 and V is TRBV15, with 8 nucleotides matching TRBD1. CDR1 and CDR2 from the germline V gene are LNHNV and YYDKDF (reference sequence). This CDR3 is 14 amino acids long. V trimming: 3 bases; J trimming: 5 bases; junction bases outside the gene matches: 5. The CDR3 sequence: CATSRDQGAYGYTF. CDR3 bases: TGTGCCACCAGCAGGGATCAGGGGGCGTATGGCTACACCTTC.

This clone has more than one count but fewer than ten. This chain links TRBV25-1 with TRBJ1-1; D gene ambiguous. Germline-derived CDR1 and CDR2 are MGHDK and SYGVNS. V was clipped by 3 bases and J by 7 bases, with 12 bases between them. CDR3 length: 13 amino acids. CDR3 in DNA: TGTGCCAGCAGTGATTCGGGAAGCAGTGAAGCTTTCTTT. Translation gives CASSDSGSSEAFF.

The J gene is TRBJ1-1, the V gene TRBV2, with 7 positions matching TRBD1. The CDR3 has 17 amino acids. Germline V gives CDR1 SNHLY, CDR2 FYNNEI. The V segment lost 4 bases and the J segment 5 bases; nucleotides outside the gene matches: 16. In DNA form, the CDR3 reads TGTGCCAGCAGTGCTCTGGGGACCATGACAGGGAGTACTGAAGCTTTCTTT. Translation: CASSALGTMTGSTEAFF.

The rearrangement joins TRBV2 to TRBJ2-3, with D possibly being TRBD2 (5 bases). The CDR3 is 16 residues long. Germline V gene data show CDR1 as SNHLY and CDR2 as FYNNEI. V gave up 4 bases and J gave up 2 bases, with 16 bases separating them. The CDR3 loop reads CASSAIEDSDTDTQYF. Written as DNA, the CDR3 is TGTGCCAGCAGTGCGATAGAGGACTCAGACACAGATACGCAGTATTTT.

V is TRBV9 and J is TRBJ1-6, with 7 positions matching TRBD1. The V segment lost 3 bases and the J segment 7 bases; nucleotides outside the gene matches: 7. From germline, CDR1 is SGDLS and CDR2 YYNGEE. The CDR3 spans 15 residues. The CDR3 sequence: CASSGLSRGNSPLHF. The CDR3 coding sequence is TGTGCCAGCAGCGGCCTTTCCAGGGGGAATTCACCCCTCCACTTT.

The V and J genes are TRBV27 and TRBJ2-5; 8 bases agree with TRBD2. The CDR3 loop spans 16 amino acids. After removal of 5 bases from V and 6 bases from J, the junction contained 14 bases not matched to a gene. The germline V gene has CDR1 MNHEY and CDR2 SMNVEV (reference sequence). CDR3 in DNA: TGTGCCAGCAGTCCCCGGGGAGCGGGGGCCTCTAAGACCCAGTACTTC. It codes for CASSPRGAGASKTQYF.

The chain is built from TRBV2 and TRBJ2-1; D ambiguous. The length of the CDR3 is 12 residues. V lost 8 bases and J lost 10, with 15 bases in between. CDR1 is SNHLY, CDR2 FYNNEI, per germline. The DNA for the CDR3 is TGTGCCAGCTGCTCTGAGGTACGGGAGCAGTTCTTC. Its translation: CASCSEVREQFF.

The V gene is TRBV15, the J gene TRBJ2-7; possibly TRBD1 for D (5 bases). Germline V gives CDR1 LNHNV, CDR2 YYDKDF (reference sequence). The CDR3 totals 14 residues. Trimming cost V 8 bases and J 5 bases, with 19 bases left between them. The CDR3 nucleotides read TGTGCCACCGGGGATTCAGGGTACCTCAACGAGCAGTACTTC. This codes for CATGDSGYLNEQYF.

The rearrangement uses TRBV6-5 and TRBJ2-5; a weak D match, TRBD2 (7 bases). Matching the DNA end better, TRBJ2-7 makes the J call doubtful. CDR1 is MNHEY and CDR2 is SVGAGI in the germline V gene. The CDR3 is made up of 13 amino acids. CDR3 DNA sequence: TGTGCCAGCAGTCGGCCGGGGGGCGGCGAGCAGTACTTC. This encodes CASSRPGGGEQYF.

The rearrangement uses TRBV5-6 and TRBJ2-7; D gene ambiguous. V lost 2 bases, J lost 0 bases, and 12 bases lay in between. CDR1 and CDR2 from the germline V gene are SGHDT and YYEEEE. The CDR3 is 15 residues long. Here the CDR3 reads CASSLVSRDSYEQYF. In DNA, the CDR3 is TGTGCCAGCAGCTTAGTTAGCCGAGACTCCTACGAGCAGTACTTC.

V and J are TRBV7-2 and TRBJ2-5, with D possibly matching TRBD1 (6 bases). The J call is in doubt because the DNA end fits TRBJ2-7 better. CDR1 and CDR2 from the germline V gene are SGHTA and FQGNSA. This CDR3 is built from 14 residues. The CDR3 nucleotides are TGTGCCAGCAGCTTAGGGGACATCTCCTACGAGCAGTACTTC. It yields the protein CASSLGDISYEQYF.

The genes are TRBV25-1 and TRBJ1-5; 10 nucleotides align to TRBD1. The germline V gene encodes CDR1 MGHDK and CDR2 SYGVNS. The CDR3 sequence is 14 residues long. Germline trimming cut 3 bases from V and 8 bases from J; bases unmatched to any gene: 4. The CDR3 sequence is CASSDDRGLEPQHF. The CDR3 DNA reads as TGTGCCAGCAGTGACGACAGGGGGCTGGAGCCCCAGCATTTT.

This clone is medium-sized (0.01 to 0.1%) within its sample. The DNA of the CDR3 is TGTGCCAGTAGCCCTTTACAGGGGGCAGAGGAGACCCAGTACTTC. Its protein product is CASSPLQGAEETQYF. This chain links TRBV19 with TRBJ2-5, with 9 bases that match TRBD1. This CDR3 spans 15 amino acids. The V and J ends lost 6 bases and 5 bases, in that order; junction bases with no gene match: 10. The germline V gene has CDR1 LNHDA and CDR2 SQIVND (reference sequence).